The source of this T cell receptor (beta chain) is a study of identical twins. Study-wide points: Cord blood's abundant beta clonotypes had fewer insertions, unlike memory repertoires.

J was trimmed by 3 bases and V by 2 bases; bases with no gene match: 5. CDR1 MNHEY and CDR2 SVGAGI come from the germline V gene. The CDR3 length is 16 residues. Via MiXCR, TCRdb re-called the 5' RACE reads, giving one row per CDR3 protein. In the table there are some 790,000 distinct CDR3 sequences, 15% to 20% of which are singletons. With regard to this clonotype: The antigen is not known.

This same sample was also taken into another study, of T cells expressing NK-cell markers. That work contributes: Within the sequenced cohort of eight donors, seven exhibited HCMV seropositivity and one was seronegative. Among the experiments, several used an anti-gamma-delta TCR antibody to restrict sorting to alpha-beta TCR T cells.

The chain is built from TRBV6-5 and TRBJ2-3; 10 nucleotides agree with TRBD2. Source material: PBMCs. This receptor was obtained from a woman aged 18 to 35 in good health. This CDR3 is CASSYPTSGSTDTQYF. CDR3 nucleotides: TGTGCCAGCAGTTACCCGACTAGCGGGTCGACAGATACGCAGTATTTT.